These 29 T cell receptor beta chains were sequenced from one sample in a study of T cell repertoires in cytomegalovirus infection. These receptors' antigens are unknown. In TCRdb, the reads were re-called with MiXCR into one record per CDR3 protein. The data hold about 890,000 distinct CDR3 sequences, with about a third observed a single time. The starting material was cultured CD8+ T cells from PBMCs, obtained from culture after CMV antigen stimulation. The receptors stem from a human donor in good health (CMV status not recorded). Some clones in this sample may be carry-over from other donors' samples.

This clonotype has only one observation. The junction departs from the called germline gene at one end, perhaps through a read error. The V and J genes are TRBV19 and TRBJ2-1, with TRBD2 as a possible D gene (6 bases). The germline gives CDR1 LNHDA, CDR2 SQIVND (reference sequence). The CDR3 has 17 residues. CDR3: CVSSTGESLLSYNEQFF. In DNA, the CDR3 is TGTGTCAGTAGTACGGGGGAGAGCCTACTATCTTACAATGAGCAGTTCTTC.

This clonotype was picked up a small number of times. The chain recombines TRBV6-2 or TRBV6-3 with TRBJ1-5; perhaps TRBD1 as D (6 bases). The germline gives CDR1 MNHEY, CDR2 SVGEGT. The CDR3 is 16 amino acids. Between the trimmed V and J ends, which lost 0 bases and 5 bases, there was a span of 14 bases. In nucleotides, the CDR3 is TGTGCCAGCAGTTACTCGAAACAGGGTGGGTATCAGCCCCAGCATTTT. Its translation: CASSYSKQGGYQPQHF.

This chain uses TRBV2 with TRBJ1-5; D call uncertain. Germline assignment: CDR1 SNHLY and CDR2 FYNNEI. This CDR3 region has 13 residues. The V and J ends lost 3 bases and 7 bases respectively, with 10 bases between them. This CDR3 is CASSEVERQPQHF. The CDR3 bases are TGTGCCAGCAGTGAGGTGGAGCGCCAGCCCCAGCATTTT.

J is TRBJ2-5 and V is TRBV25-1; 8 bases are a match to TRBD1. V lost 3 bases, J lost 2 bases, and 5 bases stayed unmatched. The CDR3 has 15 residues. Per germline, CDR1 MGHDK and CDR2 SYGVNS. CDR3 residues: CASSETNRGQETQYF. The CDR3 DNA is TGTGCCAGCAGTGAGACGAACAGGGGGCAAGAGACCCAGTACTTC.

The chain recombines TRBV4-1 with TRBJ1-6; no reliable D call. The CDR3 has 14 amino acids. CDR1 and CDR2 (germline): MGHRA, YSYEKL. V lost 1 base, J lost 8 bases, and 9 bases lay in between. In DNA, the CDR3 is TGCGCCAGCAGCCAAGTACGAACCCATTCACCCCTCCACTTT. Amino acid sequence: CASSQVRTHSPLHF.

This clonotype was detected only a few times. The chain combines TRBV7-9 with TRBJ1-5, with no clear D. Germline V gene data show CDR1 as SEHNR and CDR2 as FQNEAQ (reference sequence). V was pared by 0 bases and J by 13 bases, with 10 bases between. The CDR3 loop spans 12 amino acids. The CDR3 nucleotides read TGTGCCAGCAGCTTAGCTGGGTCAGATCAGCATTTT. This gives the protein CASSLAGSDQHF.

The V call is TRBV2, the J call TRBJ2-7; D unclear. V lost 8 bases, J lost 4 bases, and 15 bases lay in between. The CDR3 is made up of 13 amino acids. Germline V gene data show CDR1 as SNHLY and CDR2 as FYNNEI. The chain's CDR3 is CASARAMGYEQYV. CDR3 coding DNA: TGTGCCAGCGCCCGGGCCATGGGGTACGAGCAGTACGTC.

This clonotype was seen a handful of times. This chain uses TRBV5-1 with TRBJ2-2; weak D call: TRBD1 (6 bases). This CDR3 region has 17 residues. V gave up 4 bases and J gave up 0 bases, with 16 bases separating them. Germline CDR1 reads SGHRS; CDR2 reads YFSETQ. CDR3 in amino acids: CASSLKRGHSNTGELFF. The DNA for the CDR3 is TGCGCCAGCAGCCTCAAAAGGGGACATTCGAACACCGGGGAGCTGTTTTTT. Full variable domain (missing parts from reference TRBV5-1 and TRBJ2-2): KAGVTQTPRYLIKTRGQQVTLSCSPISGHRSVSWYQQTPGQGLQFLFEYFSETQRNKGNFPGRFSGRQFSNSRSEMNVSTLELGDSALYLCASSLKRGHSNTGELFFGEGSRLTVL.

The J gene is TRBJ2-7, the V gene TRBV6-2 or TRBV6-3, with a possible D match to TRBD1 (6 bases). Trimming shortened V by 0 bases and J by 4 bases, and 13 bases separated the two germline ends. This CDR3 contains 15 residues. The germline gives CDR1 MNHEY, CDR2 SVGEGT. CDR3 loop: CASSYSSTGIYEQYV. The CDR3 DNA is TGTGCCAGCAGTTACTCGAGTACAGGGATATACGAGCAGTACGTC.

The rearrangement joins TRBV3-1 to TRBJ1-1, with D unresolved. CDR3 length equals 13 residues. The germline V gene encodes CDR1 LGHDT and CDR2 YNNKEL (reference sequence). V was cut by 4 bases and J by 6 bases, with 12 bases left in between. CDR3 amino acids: CASSPGLGAEAFF. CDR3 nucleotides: TGTGCCAGCAGCCCTGGCCTCGGGGCTGAAGCTTTCTTT.

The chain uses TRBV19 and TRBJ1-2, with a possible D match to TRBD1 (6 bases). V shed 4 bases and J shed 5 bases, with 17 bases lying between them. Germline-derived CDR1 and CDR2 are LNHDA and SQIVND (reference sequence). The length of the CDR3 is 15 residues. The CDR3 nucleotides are TGTGCCAGTAGTACGGGCCGGGGGGCTGCTTATGGCTACACCTTC. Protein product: CASSTGRGAAYGYTF.

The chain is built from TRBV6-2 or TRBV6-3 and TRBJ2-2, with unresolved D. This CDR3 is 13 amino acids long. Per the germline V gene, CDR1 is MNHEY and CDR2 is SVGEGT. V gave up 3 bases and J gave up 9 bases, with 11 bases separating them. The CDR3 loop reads CASSYGGHRELFF. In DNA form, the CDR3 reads TGTGCCAGCAGTTATGGCGGTCACCGGGAGCTGTTTTTT.

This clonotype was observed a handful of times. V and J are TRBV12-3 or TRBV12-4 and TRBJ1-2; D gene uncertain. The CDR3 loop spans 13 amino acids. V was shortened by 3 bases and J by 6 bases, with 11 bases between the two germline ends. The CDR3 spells CASSFIITNGYTF. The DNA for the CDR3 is TGTGCCAGCAGTTTTATTATTACGAATGGCTACACCTTC.

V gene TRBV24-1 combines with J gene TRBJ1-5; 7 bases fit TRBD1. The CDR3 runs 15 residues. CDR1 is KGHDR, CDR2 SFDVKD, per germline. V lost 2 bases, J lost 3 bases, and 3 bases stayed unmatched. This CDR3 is CATSDSTGYNQPQHF. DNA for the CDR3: TGTGCCACCAGTGATTCGACAGGGTACAATCAGCCCCAGCATTTT.

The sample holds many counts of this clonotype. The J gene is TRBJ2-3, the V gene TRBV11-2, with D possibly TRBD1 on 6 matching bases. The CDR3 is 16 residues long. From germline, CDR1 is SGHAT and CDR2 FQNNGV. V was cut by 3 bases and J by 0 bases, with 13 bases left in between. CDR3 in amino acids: CASSFTWGQSTDTQYF. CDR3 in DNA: TGTGCCAGCAGCTTTACGTGGGGGCAAAGCACAGATACGCAGTATTTT.

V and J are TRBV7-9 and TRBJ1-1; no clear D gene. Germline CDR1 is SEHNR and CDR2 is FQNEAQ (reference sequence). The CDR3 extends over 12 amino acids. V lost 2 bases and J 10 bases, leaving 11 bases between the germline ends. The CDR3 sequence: CASSLSPAGAFF. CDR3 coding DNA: TGTGCCAGCAGCTTAAGTCCGGCGGGAGCTTTCTTT.

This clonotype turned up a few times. In DNA, the CDR3 is TGTGCCAGCAGTTTGGGACTAGCGGGGGGGACTGAGCAGTTCTTC. Amino acids: CASSLGLAGGTEQFF. The chain combines TRBV27 with TRBJ2-1; 16 nucleotides line up with TRBD2. This CDR3 has 15 residues. Germline trimming cut 3 bases from V and 9 bases from J; bases unmatched to any gene: 2. Per the germline V gene, CDR1 is MNHEY and CDR2 is SMNVEV (reference sequence).

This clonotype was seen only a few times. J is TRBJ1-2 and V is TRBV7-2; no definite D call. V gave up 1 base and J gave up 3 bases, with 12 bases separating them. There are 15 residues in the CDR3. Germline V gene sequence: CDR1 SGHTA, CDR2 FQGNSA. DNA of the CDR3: TGTGCCAGCAGCTTAGACGGATTTGGAGACTATGGCTACACCTTC. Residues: CASSLDGFGDYGYTF.

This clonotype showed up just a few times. This chain's CDR3 is CASTTLTGTSTDTQYF. As DNA, the CDR3 is TGTGCCAGCACAACTTTGACAGGGACTAGCACAGATACGCAGTATTTT. This rearrangement joins TRBV25-1 to TRBJ2-3; TRBD1 is a possible D gene (7 bases). CDR1 and CDR2 (germline): MGHDK, SYGVNS. The CDR3 covers 16 residues. V was shortened by 7 bases and J by 0 bases, with 17 bases between the two germline ends.

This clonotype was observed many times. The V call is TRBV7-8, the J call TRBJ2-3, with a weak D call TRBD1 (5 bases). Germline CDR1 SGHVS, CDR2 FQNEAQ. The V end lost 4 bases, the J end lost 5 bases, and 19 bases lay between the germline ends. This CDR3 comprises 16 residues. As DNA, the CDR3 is TGTGCCAGCAGCTCACCGACAGATCTATCGTTAGATACGCAGTATTTT. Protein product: CASSSPTDLSLDTQYF.

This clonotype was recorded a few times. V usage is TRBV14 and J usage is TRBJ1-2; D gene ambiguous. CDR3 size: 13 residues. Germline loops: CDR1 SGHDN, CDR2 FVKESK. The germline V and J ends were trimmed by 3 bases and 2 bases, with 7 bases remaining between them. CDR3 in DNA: TGTGCCAGCAGCCACGCAGTAAACTATGGCTACACCTTC. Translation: CASSHAVNYGYTF.

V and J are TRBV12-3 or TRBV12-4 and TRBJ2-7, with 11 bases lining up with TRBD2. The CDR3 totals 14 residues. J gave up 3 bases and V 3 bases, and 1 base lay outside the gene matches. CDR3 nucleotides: TGTGCCAGCAGTTTTGGACTAGCGGGCTACGAGCAGTACTTC. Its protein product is CASSFGLAGYEQYF.

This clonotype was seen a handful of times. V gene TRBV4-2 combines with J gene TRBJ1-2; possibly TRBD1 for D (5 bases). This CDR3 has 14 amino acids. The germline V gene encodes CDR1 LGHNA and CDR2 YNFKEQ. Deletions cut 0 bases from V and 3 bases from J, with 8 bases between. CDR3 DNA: TGTGCCAGCAGCCAAGACCCGGGGCACTATGGCTACACCTTC. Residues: CASSQDPGHYGYTF.

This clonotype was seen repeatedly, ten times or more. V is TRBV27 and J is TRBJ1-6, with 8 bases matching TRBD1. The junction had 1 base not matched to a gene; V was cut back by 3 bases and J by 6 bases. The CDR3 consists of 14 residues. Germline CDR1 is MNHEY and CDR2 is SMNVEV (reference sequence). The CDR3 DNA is TGTGCCAGCAGTTTTGGACAGGGTAATTCACCCCTCCACTTT. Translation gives CASSFGQGNSPLHF.

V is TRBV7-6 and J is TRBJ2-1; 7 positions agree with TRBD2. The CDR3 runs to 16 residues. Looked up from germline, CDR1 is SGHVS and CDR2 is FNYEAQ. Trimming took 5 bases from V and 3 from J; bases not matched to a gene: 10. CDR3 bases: TGTGCCAGCAGCCTATGGGGGGGGACCAACTACAATGAGCAGTTCTTC. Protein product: CASSLWGGTNYNEQFF.

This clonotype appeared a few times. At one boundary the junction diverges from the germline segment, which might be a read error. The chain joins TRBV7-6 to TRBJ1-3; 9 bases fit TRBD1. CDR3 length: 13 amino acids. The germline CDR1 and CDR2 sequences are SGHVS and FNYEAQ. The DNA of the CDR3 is TGTGCTAGCAGTCCAGACAGGGGGAACACCATATATTTT. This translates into CASSPDRGNTIYF.

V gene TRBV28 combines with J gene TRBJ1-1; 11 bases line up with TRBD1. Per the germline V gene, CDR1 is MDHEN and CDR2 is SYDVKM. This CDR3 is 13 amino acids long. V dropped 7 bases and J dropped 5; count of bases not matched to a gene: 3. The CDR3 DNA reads TGTGCCAGCAATAGGGACAGGGGGACTGAAGCTTTCTTT. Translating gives CASNRDRGTEAFF.

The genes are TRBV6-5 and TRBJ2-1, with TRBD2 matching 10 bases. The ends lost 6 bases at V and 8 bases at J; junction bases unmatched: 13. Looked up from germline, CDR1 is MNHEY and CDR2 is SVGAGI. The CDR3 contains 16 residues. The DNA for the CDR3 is TGTGCCAGCAGACTCATAGCGGGGGGTAAGGGACATGAGCAGTTCTTC. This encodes CASRLIAGGKGHEQFF.

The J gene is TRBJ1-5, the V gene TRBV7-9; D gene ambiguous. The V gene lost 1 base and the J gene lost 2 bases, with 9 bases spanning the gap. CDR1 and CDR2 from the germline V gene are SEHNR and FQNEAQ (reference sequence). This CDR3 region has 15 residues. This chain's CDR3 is CASSLGVNGNQPQHF. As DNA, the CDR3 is TGTGCCAGCAGCTTAGGGGTGAACGGCAATCAGCCCCAGCATTTT.